This passage covers 18 T cell receptor beta chains from one sample sequenced in a study of T cells after yellow fever vaccination. TCRdb reprocessed the 5' RACE reads via MiXCR and lists one record per CDR3 protein. Among some 670,000 distinct CDR3 sequences listed, 12% were seen once. This sample comprised PBMCs, obtained on the day of the yellow fever booster vaccination. Receptor source: a young man who received the YFV17D yellow fever vaccine.

The genes are TRBV11-1 and TRBJ2-1; maybe TRBD2 (6 bases). Trimming took 6 bases from V and 7 from J, leaving 28 bases between them. The germline V gene encodes CDR1 SGHAT and CDR2 FQDESV (reference sequence). This CDR3 contains 18 residues. The CDR3 region has the DNA TGTGCCAGCAGGGACATTAGGTCGGTGCGGGGAACTTCGAATGAGCAGTTCTTC. Its protein product is CASRDIRSVRGTSNEQFF.

The chain uses TRBV7-2 and TRBJ1-4; D perhaps matches TRBD1 (6 bases). Trimming took off 6 bases at V and 4 bases at J, with 12 bases between the two ends. Germline-derived CDR1 and CDR2 are SGHTA and FQGNSA. The CDR3 contains 14 residues. As DNA, the CDR3 is TGTGCCAGCAGTCAACAGGGCCATAATGAAAAACTGTTTTTT. Translated: CASSQQGHNEKLFF.

Concerning this clonotype itself: A clone one base away is much larger, so this may be a read error. The chain employs TRBV20-1 and TRBJ2-5; 8 nucleotides line up with TRBD2. The germline V gene encodes CDR1 DFQATT and CDR2 SNEGSKA (reference sequence). The length of the CDR3 is 14 residues. The CDR3 is CGASQGLGGETQYF. The DNA of the CDR3 is TGCGGTGCCTCTCAGGGACTAGGGGGAGAGACCCAGTACTTC.

Concerning this clonotype itself: An end of the junction differs from the germline gene, which may be a read error. The V gene is TRBV24-1, the J gene TRBJ2-1; the match to TRBD1 covers 9 bases. The CDR3 runs to 15 residues. Germline CDR1 reads KGHDR; CDR2 reads SFDVKD. DNA of the CDR3: TGTGACACCCGTCCCGGGACAGGGATTTCCAATGAGCAGTTCTTC. Translated, it gives CDTRPGTGISNEQFF.

This clonotype was picked up a small number of times. This chain joins TRBV14 and TRBJ1-4, with D maybe TRBD1 (5 bases). Between the trimmed V and J ends, which lost 1 base and 10 bases, there was a span of 16 bases. There are 15 residues in the CDR3. Germline values: CDR1 SGHDN, CDR2 FVKESK. The CDR3 loop is CASSQAAGAGGKLFF. DNA for the CDR3: TGTGCCAGCAGCCAAGCTGCTGGGGCGGGTGGAAAACTGTTTTTT.

This clonotype appeared a few times. The V gene is TRBV20-1, the J gene TRBJ2-5; tentatively, D is TRBD2 (6 bases). The germline V and J ends were trimmed by 7 bases and 2 bases, with 20 bases remaining between them. This CDR3 comprises 15 residues. CDR1 and CDR2 (germline): DFQATT, SNEGSKA (reference sequence). The CDR3 protein is CSVRGRLGNQETQYF. Written as DNA, the CDR3 is TGCAGTGTCCGTGGGAGGCTCGGAAATCAAGAGACCCAGTACTTC.

The V call is TRBV4-3, the J call TRBJ2-3, with TRBD1 matching 7 bases. J was trimmed by 4 bases and V by 2 bases; bases with no gene match: 3. CDR3 length equals 14 residues. The germline V gene encodes CDR1 LGHNA and CDR2 YSLEER. The CDR3: CASSQLTGADTQYF. DNA of the CDR3: TGCGCCAGCAGCCAACTCACAGGGGCAGATACGCAGTATTTT.

V usage is TRBV20-1 and J usage is TRBJ1-1; TRBD1 agrees at 7 bases. From germline, CDR1 is DFQATT and CDR2 SNEGSKA (reference sequence). This CDR3 region has 16 residues. The V and J ends lost 7 bases and 1 base, in that order; junction bases with no gene match: 15. DNA of the CDR3: TGCAGTGTAAGCACTCAACAGGGGACCGGGAACACTGAAGCTTTCTTT. Translation gives CSVSTQQGTGNTEAFF.

This clonotype was seen more than once but under ten times. The chain is built from TRBV5-1 and TRBJ2-2; D remains ambiguous. Trimming cost V 0 bases and J 5 bases, with 17 bases left between them. The CDR3 runs 17 residues. Germline V gene sequence: CDR1 SGHRS, CDR2 YFSETQ. The CDR3 region is CASSLALGSSETGELFF. The CDR3 DNA reads TGCGCCAGCAGCTTGGCCTTGGGGTCAAGTGAGACCGGGGAGCTGTTTTTT.

The sample holds a few counts of this clonotype. This sequence joins TRBV7-9 and TRBJ2-7, with a tentative D call TRBD2 (7 bases). V shed 4 bases and J shed 4 bases, with 20 bases lying between them. CDR3 length equals 16 residues. Germline V gives CDR1 SEHNR, CDR2 FQNEAQ (reference sequence). The CDR3 loop reads CASSSVGGLKGYEQYF. DNA for the CDR3: TGTGCCAGCAGCTCCGTCGGGGGGCTCAAGGGGTACGAGCAGTACTTC. Filled out from reference TRBV7-9 and TRBJ2-7, the complete variable domain reads DTGVSQNPRHKITKRGQNVTFRCDPISEHNRLYWYRQTLGQGPEFLTYFQNEAQLEKSRLLSDRFSAERPKGSFSTLEIQRTEQGDSAMYLCASSSVGGLKGYEQYFGPGTRLTVT.

This clonotype was seen a handful of times. CDR3 region: CASSPGTLVGEQFF. The CDR3 coding sequence is TGTGCCAGCAGCCCGGGGACTCTCGTAGGTGAGCAGTTCTTC. The chain links TRBV7-6 to TRBJ2-1; possibly TRBD2 for D (6 bases). Germline V lookup: CDR1 SGHVS, CDR2 FNYEAQ. This CDR3 is 14 amino acids long. Trimming stripped 5 bases from V and 9 bases from J, with 17 bases between. The full variable domain, with the rest looked up from reference TRBV7-6 and TRBJ2-1, is GAGVSQSPRYKVTKRGQDVALRCDPISGHVSLYWYRQALGQGPEFLTYFNYEAQQDKSGLPNDRFSAERPEGSISTLTIQRTEQRDSAMYRCASSPGTLVGEQFFGPGTRLTVL.

This clonotype was detected ten times or more. The V gene is TRBV20-1, the J gene TRBJ2-1, with 10 bases fitting TRBD2. Germline V CDR1 and CDR2: DFQATT, SNEGSKA (reference sequence). V lost 3 bases to trimming and J lost 3 bases; unmatched junction nucleotides: 5. The CDR3 covers 15 residues. CDR3 amino acids: CSAREASGSYNEQFF. The CDR3 region has the DNA TGCAGTGCTAGGGAAGCTAGCGGGAGCTACAATGAGCAGTTCTTC.

This clonotype has just a few counts. The CDR3 sequence is CASSYRDRGSEQYF. As DNA, the CDR3 is TGTGCCAGCAGTTACCGGGACAGGGGGAGCGAGCAGTACTTC. V gene TRBV6-5 combines with J gene TRBJ2-7, with 11 positions matching TRBD1. V shed 2 bases, J shed 6 bases, and the junction held 3 bases outside the gene matches. This CDR3 is 14 amino acids long. Germline V gene sequence: CDR1 MNHEY, CDR2 SVGAGI.

This clonotype showed up just a few times. The J gene is TRBJ2-3, the V gene TRBV13; 7 positions agree with TRBD2. Trimming cost V 0 bases and J 0 bases; bases outside gene matches: 3. CDR3 size: 16 residues. The germline V gene has CDR1 PRHDT and CDR2 FYEKMQ (reference sequence). CDR3 DNA sequence: TGTGCCAGCAGCTTAGGCCTAGCGGTTAGCACAGATACGCAGTATTTT. Protein product: CASSLGLAVSTDTQYF.

The chain links TRBV19 to TRBJ2-1; 7 nucleotides align to TRBD2. This CDR3 comprises 13 residues. V shed 6 bases, J shed 5 bases, and the junction held 4 bases outside the gene matches. Germline lookup yields CDR1 LNHDA and CDR2 SQIVND (reference sequence). This CDR3 is CASRAGRDNEQFF. For the CDR3, the DNA is TGTGCCAGTAGGGCGGGGAGGGACAATGAGCAGTTCTTC. The full variable domain, completed using reference TRBV19 and TRBJ2-1, is DGGITQSPKYLFRKEGQNVTLSCEQNLNHDAMYWYRQDPGQGLRLIYYSQIVNDFQKGDIAEGYSVSREKKESFPLTVTSAQKNPTAFYLCASRAGRDNEQFFGPGTRLTVL.

The chain uses TRBV4-1 and TRBJ2-7, with 9 positions matching TRBD1. The CDR3 runs to 15 residues. The V and J ends lost 3 bases and 2 bases, in that order; junction bases with no gene match: 5. CDR1 MGHRA and CDR2 YSYEKL come from the germline V gene. This chain's CDR3 is CASSHTGTGTYEQYF. For the CDR3, the DNA is TGCGCCAGCAGCCATACCGGGACAGGGACCTACGAGCAGTACTTC.

This clonotype was observed many times. The J gene is TRBJ2-4, the V gene TRBV20-1; TRBD1 matches at 8 bases. The CDR3 covers 15 residues. V lost 4 bases and J lost 3; bases outside the gene matches: 8. Germline values: CDR1 DFQATT, CDR2 SNEGSKA (reference sequence). DNA for the CDR3: TGCAGTGCTAACAGGGACAGGCTTAACAAAAACATTCAGTACTTC. It specifies CSANRDRLNKNIQYF.

This clonotype was seen only a few times. The gene calls are TRBV20-1 and TRBJ1-6; no firm D call. Trimming cost V 5 bases and J 8 bases, with 10 bases left between them. The CDR3 has 12 amino acids. In germline, CDR1 is DFQATT, CDR2 SNEGSKA (reference sequence). The CDR3 DNA follows: TGCAGTGCTGGTCCAACGGATTCACCCCTCCACTTT. Protein: CSAGPTDSPLHF.